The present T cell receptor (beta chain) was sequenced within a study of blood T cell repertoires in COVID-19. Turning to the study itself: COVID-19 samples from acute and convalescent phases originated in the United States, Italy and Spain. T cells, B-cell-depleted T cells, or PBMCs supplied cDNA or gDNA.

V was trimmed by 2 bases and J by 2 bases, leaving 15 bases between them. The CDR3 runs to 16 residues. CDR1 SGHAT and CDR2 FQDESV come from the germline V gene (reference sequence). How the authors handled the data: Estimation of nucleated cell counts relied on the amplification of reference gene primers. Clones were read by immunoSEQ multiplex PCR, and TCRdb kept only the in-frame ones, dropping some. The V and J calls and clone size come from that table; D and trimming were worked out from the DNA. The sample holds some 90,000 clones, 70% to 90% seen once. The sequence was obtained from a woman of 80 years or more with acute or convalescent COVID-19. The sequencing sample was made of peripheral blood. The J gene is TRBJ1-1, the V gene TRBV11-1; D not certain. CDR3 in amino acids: CASSLTESASNTEAFF. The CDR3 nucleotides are TGTGCCAGCAGCTTAACGGAGTCGGCTTCTAACACTGAAGCTTTCTTT.